The T cell receptor (beta chain) under discussion was sequenced for a study of TIL therapy for anti-PD-1-resistant metastatic lung cancer. Study-wide background: Tumors had a median PD-L1 proportion score of approximately 6.4%. Median tumor mutation burden was under 1.6 mutations per megabase.

The immunoSEQ assay was v3. Measured with immunoSEQ multiplex PCR; TCRdb has only the in-frame clones, and not every one. The top ten hold roughly 10% of the sample, which has some 10,000 clones, roughly three quarters seen once. The sample's time point: pre-treatment sample, taken before nivolumab and TIL therapy. Most excised metastases sampled were pleural nodules or supraclavicular lymph nodes. Progressing patients received lymphodepletion, expanded TIL infusion and IL-2. The receptor was isolated from a person aged 25-85 years with non-small cell lung cancer. The sequenced sample was tumor tissue, obtained at baseline.

For the CDR3, the DNA is TGTGCCAGCAGAAGAACAGGGTCGGGCACCGGGGAGCTGTTTTTT. It yields the protein CASRRTGSGTGELFF. J is TRBJ2-2 and V is TRBV9, with D possibly TRBD1 on 6 matching bases. The CDR3 runs to 15 residues. Germline CDR1 SGDLS, CDR2 YYNGEE. The V gene lost 5 bases and the J gene lost 4 bases, with 15 bases spanning the gap.